This T cell receptor (beta chain) was documented in a study of OX40 agonist ivuxolimab in advanced cancers. CDR1 and CDR2 (germline): KGHSH, LQKENI. Between the trimmed V and J ends, which lost 6 bases and 0 bases, there was a span of 27 bases. CDR3 length: 20 residues. General study findings and limits: Among patients with partial responses at 0.1-3.0 mg/kg, clonal expansion was among the lowest. At doses 0.1 to 3.0 mg/kg, CD4+ and CD8+ clones expanded.

Using immunoSEQ multiplex PCR, the repertoire was profiled, and TCRdb retains in-frame clones only, with some absent. The sample comprises tens of thousands of clones, around 86% of which are singletons, and approximately 0.5% rests with the top ten. In the case of this clone: As yet, its antigen is unknown.

The chain couples TRBV18 to TRBJ1-5; D perhaps matches TRBD1 (6 bases). The sample consisted of CD4+ or CD8+ T cells sorted from blood, taken in a trial of the OX40 agonist ivuxolimab. This clonotype was obtained from an adult with an advanced solid tumor such as melanoma, head and neck, liver or kidney cancer. The CDR3 spells CASSPPGAGAKYYSNQPQHF. CDR3 DNA: TGTGCCAGCTCCCCCCCCGGGGCAGGGGCGAAATACTATAGCAATCAGCCCCAGCATTTT.